The source of this T cell receptor (beta chain) is a study of circulating CD8 cells and anti-PD-1 response in melanoma. The CDR3 has 15 residues. V gave up 5 bases and J gave up 5 bases; unmatched junction bases: 10. CDR1 is DFQATT and CDR2 is SNEGSKA in the germline V gene (reference sequence). The QIAseq Immune Repertoire TCR panel built the libraries from roughly 15 ng of total RNA. TCRdb processed the reads anew with MiXCR; each CDR3 protein has one entry. In the table there are over 250 distinct CDR3 sequences, 9.1% of which are singletons. From live CD3+CD8+TCRalphabeta+ cells, four PD-1 and/or TIGIT subsets were sorted. By proportion, this clonotype is medium-sized.

The specimen was CD8+ T cells from PBMCs, collected at baseline or after one month of anti-PD-1 therapy (not recorded which). The V and J genes are TRBV20-1 and TRBJ2-1, with 9 bases that match TRBD1. This receptor was taken from a human donor with melanoma. The CDR3 DNA is TGCAGTGCTCCGACGGGACAGGGTTTTGACAATGAGCAGTTCTTC. Translation gives CSAPTGQGFDNEQFF.